This is a list of T cell receptor beta chains from one sample in a study of T cells in Graves' hyperthyroidism and ophthalmopathy. TCRdb fed the multiplex PCR reads into MiXCR, producing one record per CDR3 protein. The sample lists under 350,000 distinct CDR3 sequences, roughly a fifth seen once, with 50% in the top ten. The sequencing sample was made of blood. The receptors originated from a woman between 45 and 65 years old with Graves' hyperthyroidism. Both conserved end residues are part of each CDR3. The D gene is left open where the match is weak. The size of a clone is reported for some rows only, either as once, few or many, or as a class for expanded clones.

NA	TRBJ2-1	NA	TRBV29-1	CSVGSNEQFF	TGCAGCGTTGGATCCAATGAGCAGTTCTTC
NA	TRBJ2-3	NA	TRBV27	CASSLSNFRAGADTQYF	TGTGCCAGCAGTTTGTCAAATTTTAGGGCAGGGGCAGATACGCAGTATTTT
NA	TRBJ2-7	NA	TRBV30	CAWSGGGGSSYEQYF	TGTGCCTGGAGTGGTGGAGGGGGAAGCTCCTACGAGCAGTACTTC
many	TRBJ2-7	TRBD2	TRBV15	CATSRVAGVREQYF	TGTGCCACCAGCAGAGTTGCGGGAGTCCGCGAGCAGTACTTC
many	TRBJ2-1	NA	TRBV12-3/TRBV12-4	CASSFGSGFSYNEQFF	TGTGCCAGCAGTTTCGGTAGCGGTTTCTCCTACAATGAGCAGTTCTTC
many	TRBJ2-3	NA	TRBV10-2	CASNQQGPTDTQYF	TGCGCCAGCAACCAACAGGGTCCCACAGATACGCAGTATTTT
many	TRBJ1-1	NA	TRBV12-3/TRBV12-4	CASRRTLNTEAFF	TGTGCCAGCAGGCGCACCCTTAACACTGAAGCTTTCTTT
many	TRBJ2-1	TRBD2	TRBV29-1	CSVGTSGTTYNEQFF	TGCAGCGTTGGGACTAGCGGGACCACCTACAATGAGCAGTTCTTC
NA	TRBJ1-3	NA	TRBV27	CASSLIAGNTIYF	TGTGCCAGCAGTTTAATAGCCGGAAACACCATATATTTT
NA	TRBJ1-3	NA	TRBV30	CAWSVRGNIVWGGNTIYF	TGTGCCTGGAGTGTACGGGGGAACATAGTTTGGGGAGGAAACACCATATATTTT
many	TRBJ1-2	NA	TRBV20-1	CSAIGGNGYTF	TGCAGTGCTATAGGGGGGAATGGCTACACCTTC
NA	TRBJ1-5	NA	TRBV20-1	CSARDLHTSGVYSNQPQHF	TGCAGTGCTAGAGACCTACACACCTCAGGGGTCTATAGCAATCAGCCCCAGCATTTT
NA	TRBJ1-1	NA	TRBV2	CASSIQTAEAFF	TGTGCCAGCAGTATTCAGACTGCTGAAGCTTTCTTT
few	TRBJ2-5	NA	TRBV4-1	CASSQVTAGETQYF	TGCGCCAGCAGCCAAGTGACGGCGGGGGAGACCCAGTACTTC
NA	TRBJ2-7	TRBD2	TRBV12-3/TRBV12-4	CASSLAGLAIYEQYF	TGTGCCAGCAGTTTAGCGGGACTAGCGATATACGAGCAGTACTTC
few	TRBJ2-7	TRBD1	TRBV29-1	CSVSGTGTYEQYF	TGCAGCGTTTCCGGGACAGGCACCTACGAGCAGTACTTC
NA	TRBJ1-3	NA	TRBV11-3	CASSLGLPGGNTIYF	TGTGCCAGCAGCTTAGGACTCCCGGGTGGAAACACCATATATTTT
many	TRBJ1-2	TRBD1	TRBV18	CASSPSRDRGSYGYTF	TGTGCCAGCTCACCATCCCGGGACAGGGGAAGCTATGGCTACACCTTC
NA	TRBJ1-1	NA	TRBV6-1	CASRRRSLGNTEAFF	TGTGCCAGCAGGCGGAGGAGTCTAGGGAACACTGAAGCTTTCTTT
NA	TRBJ1-2	TRBD1	TRBV6-1	CASSEVTGGAGYTF	TGTGCCAGCAGTGAAGTCACAGGGGGGGCTGGCTACACCTTC
many	TRBJ2-6	NA	TRBV20-1	CSARGGSHSGANVLTF	TGCAGTGCTAGAGGGGGCAGCCACTCTGGGGCCAACGTCCTGACTTTC
many	TRBJ1-5	NA	TRBV6-1	CASSYSSRGNQPQHF	TGTGCCAGCAGTTACTCATCCCGAGGCAATCAGCCCCAGCATTTT
few	TRBJ2-3	TRBD2	TRBV20-1	CSARIAGGERTDTQYF	TGCAGTGCTAGAATAGCGGGGGGTGAGAGAACAGATACGCAGTATTTT
many	TRBJ1-1	NA	TRBV9	CASSVGRSRNTEAFF	TGTGCCAGCAGCGTAGGACGGAGTAGGAACACTGAAGCTTTCTTT
many	TRBJ2-1	TRBD2	TRBV3-1	CASSQDVRLALGEQFF	TGTGCCAGCAGCCAAGATGTGAGACTAGCCCTCGGTGAGCAGTTCTTC
NA	TRBJ2-2	TRBD2	TRBV20-1	CSARDFLAENTGELFF	TGCAGTGCTAGAGATTTCCTAGCGGAGAACACCGGGGAGCTGTTTTTT
NA	TRBJ1-1	NA	TRBV10-3	CAISEGQLAFF	TGTGCCATCAGTGAGGGACAGTTAGCTTTCTTT
many	TRBJ1-6	NA	TRBV28	CASRPFRDNSPLHF	TGTGCCAGCAGACCGTTCAGGGATAATTCACCCCTCCACTTT
many	TRBJ2-7	TRBD2	TRBV7-3	CASSARGLAGGEQYF	TGTGCCAGCAGCGCCAGAGGGCTAGCGGGAGGCGAGCAGTACTTC
NA	TRBJ2-5	TRBD1	TRBV20-1	CSARNQGRGRETQYF	TGCAGTGCTAGAAACCAGGGCAGGGGGCGTGAGACCCAGTACTTC
NA	TRBJ2-5	NA	TRBV10-3	CAISHPRPGGETQYF	TGTGCCATCAGCCACCCAAGACCCGGCGGGGAGACCCAGTACTTC
once	TRBJ1-5	TRBD1	TRBV19	CASSSGTAAHQPQHF	TGTGCCAGTAGTAGCGGGACAGCGGCGCATCAGCCCCAGCATTTT
many	TRBJ2-1	NA	TRBV7-9	CASSLGDSLSYNEQFF	TGTGCCAGCAGCTTAGGGGACTCTCTCTCCTACAATGAGCAGTTCTTC
many	TRBJ2-2	NA	TRBV20-1	CSVLGEAGELFF	TGCAGTGTCCTAGGGGAAGCCGGGGAGCTGTTTTTT
NA	TRBJ2-7	TRBD2	TRBV7-6	CASSLAGGSYNEQYF	TGTGCCAGCAGCTTAGCGGGGGGGAGTTACAATGAGCAGTACTTC
NA	TRBJ1-5	TRBD1	TRBV7-2	CASSSGTGRSNQPQHF	TGTGCCAGCAGCTCCGGGACAGGCCGTTCCAATCAGCCCCAGCATTTT
many	TRBJ2-3	TRBD2	TRBV6-1	CASSSGITDTQYF	TGTGCCAGCAGTAGCGGGATCACAGATACGCAGTATTTT